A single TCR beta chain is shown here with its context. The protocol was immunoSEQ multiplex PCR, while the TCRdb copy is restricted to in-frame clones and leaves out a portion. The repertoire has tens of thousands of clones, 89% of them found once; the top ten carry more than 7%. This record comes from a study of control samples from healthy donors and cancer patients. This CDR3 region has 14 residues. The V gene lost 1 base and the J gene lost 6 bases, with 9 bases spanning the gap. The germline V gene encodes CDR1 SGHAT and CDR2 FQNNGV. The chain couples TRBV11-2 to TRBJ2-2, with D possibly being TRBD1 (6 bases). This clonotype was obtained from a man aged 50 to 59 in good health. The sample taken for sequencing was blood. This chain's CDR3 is CASSLGGGPGELFF. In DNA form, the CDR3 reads TGTGCCAGCAGCTTAGGAGGGGGACCCGGGGAGCTGTTTTTT.